This T cell receptor beta chain was found in a study of T cell responses to AZD1222 COVID-19 vaccine (dated by TCRdb to the early 2020s). General notes on the study: A total of about 230 trial participants underwent TCR sequencing, of whom around 200 received two doses of AZD1222 and around 26 received two doses of the MenACWY control vaccine. Trial participants were enrolled by age into 18-55, 56-69 and 70-plus year subgroups, with approximately 160, 26 and 62 TCR-sequenced participants respectively. What the authors observed across the whole study: Reportedly, almost half of the unique spike-specific TCRs recognized epitopes lying outside the regions that are mutated in the B.1.351 and B.1.1.7 variants. In the small 56-69-year group, the increase in depth fell short of significance, most likely because of low power. Conclusions about previously exposed vaccinees are limited because only five to seven AZD1222 recipients were SARS-CoV-2 seropositive at baseline. After two AZD1222 doses, spike-specific TCR breadth and depth were significantly higher than at day 0 and than in MenACWY recipients. Vaccine-associated CD4 TCRs spanned the whole spike protein, with dominant responses in regions 160-218 and 743-854. Participants were mostly white British and included more females than males, and it was suggested by the authors that clonal diversity may have been underestimated. Because no samples from the day 14 peak response were available, repertoires could be characterized only after the peak T cell response.

Regarding this clone: Its cognate antigen has yet to be identified. Base-call qualities are not available, and no considerably larger clone is one nucleotide away.

The CDR3 regions of human TCRbeta chains were analyzed by immunosequencing. Turning to the authors' computational methods: TCRs in the repertoires were matched against a reference library of SARS-CoV-2-specific TCRs that had been generated with the MIRA antigen-specificity platform. Breadth was defined as the fraction of unique TCRs that were SARS-CoV-2-associated. Depth was defined as the fraction of total T cells that were SARS-CoV-2-associated. Each spike-specific TCR was assigned to its reactive spike region and to a CD4 or CD8 class using the MIRA data. Log10-transformed breadth and depth values were compared by one-way ANOVA with Sidak's multiple comparisons tests. This immuneACCESS table, as held by TCRdb, lists in-frame sequences with V and J called but not all clones. Of the missing ones, under half trace to an unresolved V gene in checked studies; the others have no known cause. That table supplies the V and J calls and clone size; D and trimming were determined from the DNA. This sample has some 150,000 clones in its table, and around nine tenths of those were observed once. The ten largest clonotypes hold less than 1.6% of the sample.

The sample's time point label, decoded: about 28 days (+/-7) after the second vaccine dose. Because spike-specific TCR depth and breadth did not differ between the two schedules, AZD1222 recipients who got a second dose at roughly 4 weeks were pooled with those who got a second dose at roughly 12 weeks. Vaccinee samples were obtained from the UK trials COV001 and COV002, which included a single-blind randomized controlled phase 2/3 trial of AZD1222 (ChAdOx1 nCoV-19) in healthy adults. For TCRbeta chain sequencing, PBMC samples were collected from trial participants at day 0 and at day 28 after the second dose. The CDR3 holds 15 amino acids from the cysteine to the phenylalanine. Just CDR3 DNA is preserved here, 45 bases in frame from base 1. Looking up the germline V gene (reference sequence) yields CDR1 SEHNR and CDR2 FQNEAQ. V is clipped by 2 bases and J by 2 bases, and the sequence between their germline boundaries is 12 bases long.

The sequence was collected from an adult who received the AZD1222 COVID-19 vaccine. Sequencing used peripheral blood, obtained 28 days after the second AZD1222 dose. The chain uses TRBV7-9 and TRBJ1-1; 5 matching bases give a weak D call of TRBD1. This receptor has the CDR3 CASSLRAGINTEAFF. DNA sequence: TGTGCCAGCAGCTTAAGGGCAGGGATTAACACTGAAGCTTTCTTT.